A selection of T cell receptor beta chains follows, all from one sample in a study of blood T cell repertoires in COVID-19. TCRdb's table, derived via immunoSEQ multiplex PCR, lists solely in-frame clones and lacks some. The profile shows tens of thousands of clones, approximately 91% of them singletons. Source material: peripheral blood. The receptor source for this set is a man aged 50 or older with active COVID-19. Each CDR3 is given with its conserved first and last residue. A D gene is named only where the DNA matches it firmly. Size is stated for part of the rows, as once, few or many counts, or as a class when the clone is expanded.

J gene	V gene	D gene	clone size	CDR3 DNA	CDR3 protein
TRBJ2-3	TRBV6-5	TRBD2	.	TGTGCCAGCGTCGGGACTAGCGCTAATACGCAGTATTTT	CASVGTSANTQYF
TRBJ1-2	TRBV6-6	.	.	TGTGCCAGCAGGGAGATAGGGGAAAGGGGCTACACCTTC	CASREIGERGYTF
TRBJ1-1	TRBV2	.	.	TGTGCCAGCAGAGATTGGGCCCGGAAAGCTTTCTTT	CASRDWARKAFF
TRBJ1-1	TRBV15	TRBD1	.	TGTGCCACCAGCACGCTGGACAGGGCAAACACTGAAGCTTTCTTT	CATSTLDRANTEAFF
TRBJ1-4	TRBV18	.	.	TGTGCCAGCTCCCGTGGGAGGGCCGAAAAACTGTTTTTT	CASSRGRAEKLFF
TRBJ2-5	TRBV11-3	TRBD2	.	TGTGCCAGCAGCTCGGCCGGGACTAGCGGGAGACACCAAGAGACCCAGTACTTC	CASSSAGTSGRHQETQYF
TRBJ2-7	TRBV3-1/TRBV3-2	.	.	TGTGCCAGCAGCCAGAACCCGGACACGGGCTACGAGCAGTACTTC	CASSQNPDTGYEQYF
TRBJ1-1	TRBV29-1	TRBD1	few	TGCAGCGGACACAGGGGGGGGAACACTGAAGCTTTCTTT	CSGHRGGNTEAFF
TRBJ2-1	TRBV19	.	few	TGTGCCAGTAGTATAGGGGGACACTTCAATGAGCAGTTCTTC	CASSIGGHFNEQFF
TRBJ1-2	TRBV9	.	.	TGTGCCAGCAGCGTAGAGATGGGGGCATCTCATAGCTATGGCTACACCTTC	CASSVEMGASHSYGYTF
TRBJ2-7	TRBV4-2	.	.	TGTGCCAGCAGCCAAGAAACTAAGAGGGCTCAGGCCTACGAGCAGTACTTC	CASSQETKRAQAYEQYF
TRBJ2-3	TRBV6-2/TRBV6-3	.	few	TGTGCCAGCAGTTTTGGGGGCGGGAGCACAGATACGCAGTATTTT	CASSFGGGSTDTQYF
TRBJ1-1	TRBV3-1/TRBV3-2	.	.	TGTGCCAGCAGCCAATTGGGGGGCACTGAAGCTTTCTTT	CASSQLGGTEAFF
TRBJ2-1	TRBV2	TRBD2	.	TGTGCCAGCACCCGGGATAGCGGGCGGCAGTTCTTC	CASTRDSGRQFF
TRBJ2-2	TRBV11-3	TRBD2	.	TGTGCCAGCAGCTTAGGCGGCGGGGGGTCTCAACGGACCGGGGAGCTGTTTTTT	CASSLGGGGSQRTGELFF
TRBJ2-3	TRBV6-2/TRBV6-3	TRBD1	.	TGTGCCAGCAGTGACCCAGGACAGGGGGCGGCAGATACGCAGTATTTT	CASSDPGQGAADTQYF
TRBJ2-7	TRBV27	.	.	TGTGCCAGCAGTTTATCAGAGGAGACCTCCTACGAGCAGTACTTC	CASSLSEETSYEQYF
TRBJ2-3	TRBV5-1	TRBD2	.	TGCGCCAGCAGCTTCGGACTAGCGGGATCAGATACGCAGTATTTT	CASSFGLAGSDTQYF
TRBJ2-1	TRBV27	.	.	TGTGCCAGCAGTTTTGGGGGGACAGTCTACAATGAGCAGTTCTTC	CASSFGGTVYNEQFF
TRBJ2-5	TRBV21-1	.	.	TGTGCCAGCAGCCCCACGGGAGAGACCCAGTACTTC	CASSPTGETQYF
TRBJ2-3	TRBV5-1	.	once	TGCGCCAGCAGCTCCTTGACTGAGGGTACGCAGTATTTT	CASSSLTEGTQYF
TRBJ2-1	TRBV5-6	.	.	TGTGCCAGCAGCTTGGAGTCTATAGGGGCTGAGCAGTTCTTC	CASSLESIGAEQFF
TRBJ1-2	TRBV6-6	TRBD1	.	TGTGCCGGCCAAACAGGGGTCTATGGCTACACCTTC	CAGQTGVYGYTF